Listed here is a single T cell receptor beta chain. The antigen is undetermined. The sample comes from a study of identical twins. Findings and caveats of the study: There was an excess of low generation probability in the out-of-frame alpha sequences that twins shared. While abundant cord blood beta clonotypes carried fewer insertions, memory repertoires showed no such pattern.

Per the germline V gene, CDR1 is SGHAT and CDR2 is FQNNGV. This CDR3 contains 15 residues. V shed 0 bases and J shed 7 bases, with 16 bases lying between them. MiXCR, run by TCRdb on the 5' RACE reads, gives a single entry per CDR3 protein. The table shows 450,000 to 650,000 distinct CDR3 sequences, with 13% to 15% occurring only once. These data were also filed under a second study, of yellow fever vaccine responses in identical twins.

Sequenced: CD4+ T cells sorted from blood. The clonotype originates from a woman younger than 35 in good health. V gene TRBV11-2 combines with J gene TRBJ2-7, with D unresolved. The CDR3 reads CASSLDWYIAREQYV. In nucleotides, the CDR3 is TGTGCCAGCAGCTTAGATTGGTATATTGCGCGTGAGCAGTACGTC.